This is a list of T cell receptor beta chains from one sample in a study of blood T cell repertoires in COVID-19. Using immunoSEQ multiplex PCR, the repertoire was profiled, and TCRdb retains in-frame clones only, with some absent. There are about 260,000 clones in the sample; 85% to 90% occur only once, and around 10% lies in the top ten. The sample consisted of peripheral blood. The receptors derive from a woman younger than 45 with COVID-19, enrolled during active disease. The CDR3 runs from the conserved cysteine through the conserved F or W. The D gene is left open where the match is weak. Clone size, where shown, is once, few, many, or a class for clones that have expanded.

size: once
D: TRBD1
J: TRBJ1-3
V: TRBV5-5
DNA: TGTGCCAGCAGCCCGGGACAGGGAAATGGAAACACCATATATTTT
CDR3: CASSPGQGNGNTIYF

size: -
D: TRBD1
J: TRBJ2-7
V: TRBV5-6
DNA: TGTGCCAGCAGCGGACAGGGGGCGCCGAGCGAGCAGTACTTC
CDR3: CASSGQGAPSEQYF

size: -
D: TRBD1
J: TRBJ1-4
V: TRBV7-2
DNA: TGTGCCAGCAGCTCGCCGACAGGGGGCCTCGGGGCTGAAAAACTGTTTTTT
CDR3: CASSSPTGGLGAEKLFF

size: -
D: TRBD1
J: TRBJ2-4
V: TRBV7-9
DNA: TGTGCCAGCAGCGTGACCGGACAGGGGAAAAACATTCAGTACTTC
CDR3: CASSVTGQGKNIQYF

size: -
D: -
J: TRBJ2-1
V: TRBV6-5
DNA: TGTGCCAGCAGTTACTCGATACCGGGAGTCGACAATGAGCAGTTCTTC
CDR3: CASSYSIPGVDNEQFF

size: -
D: TRBD2
J: TRBJ2-7
V: TRBV7-9
DNA: TGTGCCAGCAGCTTAAGCGGGAGAAACTACGAGCAGTACTTC
CDR3: CASSLSGRNYEQYF

size: -
D: -
J: TRBJ2-6
V: TRBV11-2
DNA: TGTGCCAGCAGCTTAGGAGTGCGGGGTGACCTGACTTTC
CDR3: CASSLGVRGDLTF

size: -
D: TRBD2
J: TRBJ2-7
V: TRBV3-1/TRBV3-2
DNA: TGTGCCAGCAGCCAACGCCCGGGACTAGCGTCTGTCATCCGCGAGCAGTACTTC
CDR3: CASSQRPGLASVIREQYF

size: -
D: TRBD2
J: TRBJ2-3
V: TRBV5-4
DNA: TGTGCCAGCAGCTTGCCGGGAGGGGGCACAGATACGCAGTATTTT
CDR3: CASSLPGGGTDTQYF

size: -
D: -
J: TRBJ1-2
V: TRBV28
DNA: TGTGCCAGCAGCCGCCACGCCGGGGAGAACTATGGCTACACCTTC
CDR3: CASSRHAGENYGYTF

size: few
D: -
J: TRBJ2-5
V: TRBV11-2
DNA: TGTGCCAGCAGCTTACTATACCAAGAGACCCAGTACTTC
CDR3: CASSLLYQETQYF

size: -
D: -
J: TRBJ2-3
V: TRBV18
DNA: TGTGCCAGCTCACCCTCAGCGGCCACAGATACGCAGTATTTT
CDR3: CASSPSAATDTQYF

size: once
D: TRBD1
J: TRBJ2-2
V: TRBV3-1/TRBV3-2
DNA: TGTGCCAGCAGCCCCCCTTTTGGTTACGGACAGGGGTCCCCCGGGGAGCTGTTTTTT
CDR3: CASSPPFGYGQGSPGELFF

size: -
D: TRBD2
J: TRBJ2-1
V: TRBV29-1
DNA: TGCAGCGTTGAATCACCGGGACTAGCGGGAGTGTTGGTGGATGAGCAGTTCTTC
CDR3: CSVESPGLAGVLVDEQFF

size: -
D: -
J: TRBJ1-4
V: TRBV7-9
DNA: TGTGCCAGCAGCCCGCGGGTAGCAACTAATGAAAAACTGTTTTTT
CDR3: CASSPRVATNEKLFF

size: -
D: TRBD1
J: TRBJ1-4
V: TRBV30
DNA: TGTGCCGTCTACAGGGGGGAGGAAAAACTGTTTTTT
CDR3: CAVYRGEEKLFF

size: once
D: TRBD1
J: TRBJ2-7
V: TRBV6-1
DNA: TGTGCCAGCAGTGTTGGCCCACCCGCCGGGACAGGGGGCTACGAGCAGTACTTC
CDR3: CASSVGPPAGTGGYEQYF

size: -
D: -
J: TRBJ2-7
V: TRBV28
DNA: TGTGCCAGCAGTTCCCCGGGCCGCCAGGGCTCCTACGAGCAGTACTTC
CDR3: CASSSPGRQGSYEQYF

size: -
D: TRBD2
J: TRBJ2-7
V: TRBV3-1/TRBV3-2
DNA: TGTGCCAGCAGCCAAATTCGAACTAGCGGGAGTCGGTCCTACGAGCAGTACTTC
CDR3: CASSQIRTSGSRSYEQYF

size: -
D: -
J: TRBJ2-1
V: TRBV4-2
DNA: TGTGCCAGCAGCCAAGACGGGCAGGGTTACAATGAGCAGTTCTTC
CDR3: CASSQDGQGYNEQFF

size: -
D: -
J: TRBJ2-1
V: TRBV27
DNA: TGTGCCAGCAGACAGCTAGCGCTGGGCTCCTACAATGAGCAGTTCTTC
CDR3: CASRQLALGSYNEQFF

size: once
D: -
J: TRBJ2-1
V: TRBV11-2
DNA: TGTGCCAGCAGCGTATGGCCGGCGGTAGCCGATTACTACAATGAGCAGTTCTTC
CDR3: CASSVWPAVADYYNEQFF

size: -
D: -
J: TRBJ2-1
V: TRBV9
DNA: TGTGCCAGCAGCGTAGGAGGGACCTACAATGAGCAGTTCTTC
CDR3: CASSVGGTYNEQFF

size: -
D: TRBD2
J: TRBJ2-1
V: TRBV30
DNA: TGTGCCTGGAGTGTACTAGCGGGCTCCTACAATGAGCAGTTCTTC
CDR3: CAWSVLAGSYNEQFF

size: few
D: -
J: TRBJ2-7
V: TRBV7-7
DNA: TGTGCTAGCAGCCCCGACAGTTCCTACGAGCAGTACTTC
CDR3: CASSPDSSYEQYF

size: few
D: TRBD1
J: TRBJ1-5
V: TRBV19
DNA: TGTGCCAGTAAGGGGGCCAATAGCAATCAGCCCCAGCATTTT
CDR3: CASKGANSNQPQHF

size: -
D: TRBD1
J: TRBJ1-6
V: TRBV30
DNA: TGTGCCTGGAGTGGTGGACAGGGGTATAATTCACCCCTCCACTTT
CDR3: CAWSGGQGYNSPLHF

size: -
D: -
J: TRBJ1-1
V: TRBV9
DNA: TGTGCCAGCAGCGTCGGTCCAATGAACACTGAAGCTTTCTTT
CDR3: CASSVGPMNTEAFF

size: -
D: -
J: TRBJ1-2
V: TRBV4-3
DNA: TGCGCCAGCAGCCAAGGTTTCTCCAGGGCGGGGGGCTACACCTTC
CDR3: CASSQGFSRAGGYTF

size: -
D: -
J: TRBJ2-5
V: TRBV5-4
DNA: TGTGCCAGCAGCCCGGGGAACCAAGAGACCCAGTACTTC
CDR3: CASSPGNQETQYF

size: -
D: TRBD1
J: TRBJ2-7
V: TRBV5-1
DNA: TGCGCCAGCAGCAGTTCCCCCCTGGGACAGCTCCAAGGGGAGCAGTACTTC
CDR3: CASSSSPLGQLQGEQYF

size: -
D: -
J: TRBJ2-3
V: TRBV9
DNA: TGTGCCAGCAGCGTGGGTAGCGGAAGCACAGATACGCAGTATTTT
CDR3: CASSVGSGSTDTQYF

size: -
D: -
J: TRBJ1-1
V: TRBV19
DNA: TGTGCCAGTAGTATTATATCGGGCCCGGGATCACTGAACACTGAAGCTTTCTTT
CDR3: CASSIISGPGSLNTEAFF

size: -
D: -
J: TRBJ1-3
V: TRBV23-1
DNA: TGCGCCAGCAGTCATGGCCAGGACTCAAAAATCTCTGGAAACACCATATATTTT
CDR3: CASSHGQDSKISGNTIYF

size: -
D: TRBD2
J: TRBJ2-7
V: TRBV9
DNA: TGTGCCAGCAGCGTAGGGACTAGCGGGAGCGAGCAGTACTTC
CDR3: CASSVGTSGSEQYF

size: -
D: -
J: TRBJ2-2
V: TRBV9
DNA: TGTGCCAGCGGCGGCCCTGGGGAGCATGCGAACACCGGGGAGCTGTTTTTT
CDR3: CASGGPGEHANTGELFF

size: once
D: -
J: TRBJ2-1
V: TRBV5-4
DNA: TGTGCCAGCAGCCACTATCCCACCGATGAGCAGTTCTTC
CDR3: CASSHYPTDEQFF

size: few
D: -
J: TRBJ1-2
V: TRBV27
DNA: TGTGCCAGCAGTTTATCCATGACAGGCGTTAATGGCTACACCTTC
CDR3: CASSLSMTGVNGYTF

size: -
D: TRBD2
J: TRBJ2-1
V: TRBV7-3
DNA: TGTGCCAGCAGCAGACTAGCGGGAGATGAGCAGTTCTTC
CDR3: CASSRLAGDEQFF

size: -
D: TRBD2
J: TRBJ2-1
V: TRBV9
DNA: TGTGCCAGCAGCGGGACTAGCGGGAACAACAATGAGCAGTTCTTC
CDR3: CASSGTSGNNNEQFF

size: -
D: -
J: TRBJ1-1
V: TRBV28
DNA: TGTGCCAGCAGTTTATGGGGAGGGGGGAACACTGAAGCTTTCTTT
CDR3: CASSLWGGGNTEAFF

size: -
D: TRBD1
J: TRBJ2-4
V: TRBV2
DNA: TGTGCCAGCAGGGAGGGACAGGGGACGCGTCAGTACTTC
CDR3: CASREGQGTRQYF

size: -
D: TRBD2
J: TRBJ2-7
V: TRBV19
DNA: TGTGCCGGACTAGCCCCTGGCAGGGAGACTAGCGGGGCCTACGAGCAGTACTTC
CDR3: CAGLAPGRETSGAYEQYF

size: once
D: -
J: TRBJ2-1
V: TRBV2
DNA: TGTGCCAGCAGCGCGTTCGGTGTGGAGTTCTTC
CDR3: CASSAFGVEFF

size: -
D: TRBD1
J: TRBJ1-6
V: TRBV20-1
DNA: TGCAGTGCTAGTAGGACAGGGTCCAATAATTCACCCCTCCACTTT
CDR3: CSASRTGSNNSPLHF

size: once
D: -
J: TRBJ2-1
V: TRBV20-1
DNA: TGCAGTGCTAGTGGGTTGCGGGATCTCAATGAGCAGTTCTTC
CDR3: CSASGLRDLNEQFF

size: -
D: -
J: TRBJ1-3
V: TRBV7-9
DNA: TGTGCCAGCAGCCCCCGGGGGACGGTCACTGGAAACACCATATATTTT
CDR3: CASSPRGTVTGNTIYF

size: -
D: -
J: TRBJ2-3
V: TRBV11-2
DNA: TGTGCCAGCAGCCGTGCCGGGACTGGGGTTCGGTATACGCAGTATTTT
CDR3: CASSRAGTGVRYTQYF

size: -
D: TRBD1
J: TRBJ1-2
V: TRBV19
DNA: TGTGCCAGTAGTATGGTGGCCTGGGACAGGGGGAATTTCGGTGGCTACACCTTC
CDR3: CASSMVAWDRGNFGGYTF

size: -
D: TRBD1
J: TRBJ1-5
V: TRBV5-6
DNA: TGTGCCAGCAGCTCAAATCAACTCGGGACAGGGGAAAATCAGCCCCAGCATTTT
CDR3: CASSSNQLGTGENQPQHF

size: -
D: -
J: TRBJ2-3
V: TRBV6-4
DNA: TGTGCCAGCAGTCCCCAGGGTCCAGATACGCAGTATTTT
CDR3: CASSPQGPDTQYF

size: -
D: TRBD2
J: TRBJ2-1
V: TRBV3-1/TRBV3-2
DNA: TGTGCCAGCAGCCAAAAGTGGCTAGCGGGAGGGCGGGAGCAGTTCTTC
CDR3: CASSQKWLAGGREQFF

size: -
D: TRBD1
J: TRBJ2-7
V: TRBV7-2
DNA: TGTGCCAGCAGCTTAGGGACAGGACTTTACTACGAGCAGTACTTC
CDR3: CASSLGTGLYYEQYF

size: once
D: TRBD2
J: TRBJ2-3
V: TRBV28
DNA: TGTGCCAGCAGTATGGGGGGGTTTACAGATACGCAGTATTTT
CDR3: CASSMGGFTDTQYF

size: -
D: -
J: TRBJ2-3
V: TRBV24-1
DNA: TGTGCCACCAGTGATCGCAGGGGACATACGCAGTATTTT
CDR3: CATSDRRGHTQYF

size: -
D: -
J: TRBJ1-1
V: TRBV6-5
DNA: TGTGCCAGCAGTTACTCCGGACACCGGAACACTGAAGCTTTCTTT
CDR3: CASSYSGHRNTEAFF

size: -
D: TRBD2
J: TRBJ2-3
V: TRBV6-4
DNA: TGTGCCAGCAGTGACGCGGGAGGGACCCCAGATACGCAGTATTTT
CDR3: CASSDAGGTPDTQYF